A selection of T cell receptor beta chains follows, all from one sample in a study of CD8+CD57+ T cells in acquired aplastic anemia. TCRdb analysed the reads with MiXCR anew, one entry per CDR3 protein. Of around 430,000 distinct CDR3 sequences listed, under 40% were seen once; the top ten hold 0.7% to 1%. Sequencing used sorted CD4+, CD8+, or CD8+CD57+ T cells (not recorded which) from PBMCs. These receptors all come from a human donor with aplastic anemia. The CDR3 runs from the conserved cysteine through the conserved F or W. A D gene is named only where the DNA matches it firmly. Clone size appears in some rows only: once, few, many, or a class for an expanded clone.

abundance	j_gene	v_gene	d_gene	CDR3aa	CDR3nt
-	TRBJ2-7	TRBV6-2/TRBV6-3	-	CAGSYKAYEQYF	TGTGCCGGCAGTTATAAGGCCTACGAGCAGTACTTC
few	TRBJ1-6	TRBV5-6	TRBD1	CASSYWDRGLAPLHF	TGTGCCAGCAGCTACTGGGACAGGGGGCTGGCACCCCTCCACTTT
few	TRBJ1-6	TRBV7-6	-	CASSSNDSPLHF	TGTGCCAGCAGCTCAAATGATTCACCCCTCCACTTT
few	TRBJ2-3	TRBV25-1	-	CASSERFVDTDTQYF	TGTGCCAGCAGTGAACGATTCGTCGACACAGATACGCAGTATTTT
many	TRBJ2-7	TRBV5-1	TRBD2	CASSLVASGKYEQYF	TGCGCCAGCAGCTTGGTGGCTAGCGGGAAGTACGAGCAGTACTTC
few	TRBJ2-3	TRBV5-1	TRBD2	CASSLPSGTTDTQYF	TGCGCCAGCAGCTTGCCTAGCGGGACCACAGATACGCAGTATTTT
-	TRBJ2-3	TRBV3-1	TRBD2	CASSQVGGGSTRNTQYF	TGCGCCAGCAGCCAAGTCGGCGGGGGGTCCACACGGAATACGCAGTATTTT
few	TRBJ2-3	TRBV20-1	TRBD2	CSAASGSGTDTQYF	TGCAGTGCCGCTAGCGGGAGTGGTACAGATACGCAGTATTTT
few	TRBJ1-2	TRBV5-8	-	CASSYDISRDYGYTF	TGTGCCAGCAGCTACGACATTTCTCGGGATTATGGCTACACCTTC
many	TRBJ2-7	TRBV6-4	-	CASIQSGDEQYF	TGTGCCAGCATCCAGTCCGGAGACGAGCAGTACTTC
many	TRBJ2-1	TRBV2	-	CASSEQGLDYNEQFF	TGTGCCAGCAGTGAACAGGGATTAGACTACAATGAGCAGTTCTTC
few	TRBJ1-2	TRBV6-4	-	CASRMEASVGGYTF	TGTGCCAGCAGGATGGAGGCGTCGGTAGGGGGCTACACCTTC
-	TRBJ1-2	TRBV24-1	TRBD1	CATGETGTVYGYTF	TGTGCCACCGGCGAAACCGGGACAGTCTATGGCTACACCTTC
once	TRBJ2-7	TRBV19	-	CASQNRASYEQYF	TGTGCCAGCCAAAACAGAGCAAGCTACGAGCAGTACTTC
-	TRBJ2-5	TRBV7-2	-	CASSASGGGGTQYF	TGTGCCAGCAGCGCTTCAGGGGGAGGAGGGACCCAGTACTTC
few	TRBJ1-2	TRBV25-1	TRBD1	CASSGGQGLYGYTF	TGTGCCAGCAGTGGGGGACAGGGCTTGTATGGCTACACCTTC
many	TRBJ2-7	TRBV20-1	-	CSAGAPRWREQYF	TGCAGTGCAGGGGCCCCCCGCTGGCGGGAGCAGTACTTC
many	TRBJ2-7	TRBV20-1	TRBD2	CSARRVAGSYEQYF	TGCAGTGCTAGAAGGGTAGCGGGTTCCTACGAGCAGTACTTC
-	TRBJ2-7	TRBV11-2	TRBD2	CASRAGARDEQYF	TGTGCCAGCAGAGCGGGAGCGAGGGACGAGCAGTACTTC
-	TRBJ1-1	TRBV7-9	-	CASSFSRGANTEAFF	TGTGCCAGCAGCTTCTCTCGGGGGGCGAACACTGAAGCTTTCTTT
-	TRBJ1-1	TRBV7-8	TRBD1	CASSSPGQRGTEAFF	TGTGCCAGCAGCTCCCCGGGACAGCGGGGGACTGAAGCTTTCTTT
-	TRBJ2-1	TRBV7-9	-	CASSLVVGGSYNEQFF	TGTGCCAGCAGCTTAGTTGTAGGGGGCTCCTACAATGAGCAGTTCTTC
few	TRBJ1-1	TRBV7-2	-	CASSRDHEAFF	TGTGCCAGCAGCAGAGATCATGAAGCTTTCTTT
many	TRBJ2-1	TRBV20-1	-	CSAAGGPYNEQFF	TGCAGTGCGGCAGGAGGGCCCTACAATGAGCAGTTCTTC
few	TRBJ2-5	TRBV20-1	-	CSGGPGETQYF	TGCAGTGGGGGGCCGGGAGAGACCCAGTACTTC
few	TRBJ2-4	TRBV7-9	-	CASSLTGNKNIQYF	TGTGCCAGCAGCTTAACCGGGAACAAAAACATTCAGTACTTC
few	TRBJ2-7	TRBV27	TRBD2	CASSLGREGRRRSEQYF	TGTGCCAGCAGTTTAGGGCGGGAGGGCCGTAGGCGCTCGGAGCAGTACTTC
many	TRBJ2-7	TRBV2	TRBD1	CASNRDRDAGQYF	TGTGCCAGCAATCGGGACAGAGATGCCGGGCAGTACTTC
once	TRBJ2-7	TRBV19	-	CATSDGALYEQYF	TGTGCCACTTCAGACGGCGCGCTATACGAGCAGTACTTC
many	TRBJ2-7	TRBV10-3	-	CASSVDKPYEQYF	TGTGCCAGCAGTGTGGACAAGCCCTACGAGCAGTACTTC
few	TRBJ2-1	TRBV2	-	CASSQVSNNEQFF	TGTGCCAGCAGCCAAGTTTCCAATAATGAGCAGTTCTTC
-	TRBJ1-1	TRBV2	-	CASRRGAGTEAFF	TGTGCCAGCAGACGGGGGGCAGGCACTGAAGCTTTCTTT
-	TRBJ1-6	TRBV5-1	TRBD1	CASSLVFGTGENSPLHF	TGCGCCAGCAGCTTGGTCTTTGGGACAGGGGAGAATTCACCCCTCCACTTT
-	TRBJ2-7	TRBV25-1	-	CASSQGGTGLLEQYF	TGTGCCAGCAGTCAAGGGGGGACTGGGCTTTTAGAGCAGTACTTC
-	TRBJ1-1	TRBV5-5	-	CASSLVGQTEAFF	TGTGCCAGCAGCTTGGTGGGACAAACTGAAGCTTTCTTT
many	TRBJ1-6	TRBV19	-	CASSSAVGSPLHF	TGTGCCAGTAGTTCAGCCGTGGGCTCACCCCTCCACTTT
-	TRBJ1-1	TRBV29-1	TRBD1	CSVAGLAQGPSEAFF	TGCAGCGTCGCTGGGCTGGCACAGGGGCCGTCTGAAGCTTTCTTT
many	TRBJ1-6	TRBV10-2	-	CASSESRIGNSPLHF	TGCGCCAGCAGTGAGAGCAGAATCGGCAATTCACCCCTCCACTTT
-	TRBJ2-6	TRBV6-1	-	CASTPLAGANVLTF	TGTGCCAGCACTCCACTTGCTGGGGCCAACGTCCTGACTTTC
many	TRBJ1-1	TRBV29-1	-	CSVEGQREGAEAFF	TGCAGCGTTGAAGGTCAACGGGAAGGCGCTGAAGCTTTCTTT
many	TRBJ1-2	TRBV7-6	-	CASSLAAGEREYGYTF	TGTGCCAGCAGCTTAGCGGCTGGGGAGAGGGAGTATGGCTACACCTTC
-	TRBJ2-4	TRBV19	-	CASSIQRRGTKNIQYF	TGTGCCAGTAGTATACAGCGGAGGGGAACCAAAAACATTCAGTACTTC
few	TRBJ2-7	TRBV24-1	-	CATPRGQALYEQYF	TGTGCCACCCCTCGTGGTCAAGCACTTTACGAGCAGTACTTC
many	TRBJ2-7	TRBV7-9	-	CASSLAGSTYEQYF	TGTGCCAGCAGCTTAGCCGGCAGCACCTACGAGCAGTACTTC
many	TRBJ2-7	TRBV7-9	-	CASSYGTGEQYF	TGTGCCAGCAGTTATGGGACCGGTGAGCAGTACTTC
many	TRBJ2-6	TRBV19	-	CASTTGPGANVLTF	TGTGCCAGTACTACAGGGCCCGGGGCCAACGTCCTGACTTTC